The clone carrying this TCR beta chain has just a few counts. What it binds is not known. This entry belongs to a study of identical twins. Regarding the study as a whole: Partly confounded zero-insertion analyses could result from invariant MAIT and iNKT cells. A lower insertion count was a feature of abundant cord blood beta clonotypes, with no such feature in memory repertoires.

MiXCR, run by TCRdb on the 5' RACE reads, gives a single entry per CDR3 protein. Of around 470,000 distinct CDR3 sequences in the sample, approximately 15% were seen once. The CDR3 runs to 15 residues. Trimming cost V 2 bases and J 6 bases; bases outside gene matches: 5. Germline V gene sequence: CDR1 SNHLY, CDR2 FYNNEI. The same data also went into a second study, on yellow fever vaccine responses in identical twins.

Specimen: CD4+ T cells sorted from blood. V and J are TRBV2 and TRBJ2-2; TRBD2 aligns across 8 bases. This clonotype originated in a young woman in good health. CDR3 in amino acids: CASSEPSGRSGELFF. As DNA, the CDR3 is TGTGCCAGCAGTGAACCGAGCGGGAGATCCGGGGAGCTGTTTTTT.